The 3 T cell receptor beta chains below come from one sample, sequenced in a study of T cell changes during pregnancy in multiple sclerosis. Assay used: immunoSEQ multiplex PCR; TCRdb lists only in-frame clones, some missing. Of 100,000 to 140,000 clones listed, approximately 90% are singletons. Sequenced material: peripheral blood, taken in the third trimester of pregnancy. These receptor sequences come from a female donor in good health, enrolled as a control in a pregnancy study.

This CDR3 is CAIRGQELSPLHF. The CDR3 DNA is TGTGCCATCAGAGGACAGGAGCTTTCACCCCTCCACTTT. This chain connects TRBV10-3 to TRBJ1-6; 7 bases agree with TRBD1. V was clipped by 6 bases and J by 9 bases; unmatched bases: 5. This CDR3 has 13 residues. Per the germline V gene, CDR1 is ENHRY and CDR2 is SYGVKD.

V gene TRBV6-5 combines with J gene TRBJ1-1; D is unresolved. V was trimmed by 0 bases and J by 5 bases, leaving 13 bases between them. The CDR3 extends over 15 amino acids. Germline V gene data show CDR1 as MNHEY and CDR2 as SVGAGI. CDR3 nucleotide sequence: TGTGCCAGCAGTTACTCGATGGCGGCGAATACTGAAGCTTTCTTT. Its protein is CASSYSMAANTEAFF.

This rearrangement joins TRBV7-2 to TRBJ1-4; 8 bases map to TRBD1. The CDR3 is made up of 15 amino acids. Germline V gene lookup returns CDR1 SGHTA and CDR2 FQGNSA. V dropped 5 bases and J dropped 5; count of bases not matched to a gene: 7. CDR3 in DNA: TGTGCCAGCAGCACACGACAGGGGACGAATGAAAAACTGTTTTTT. It yields the protein CASSTRQGTNEKLFF.